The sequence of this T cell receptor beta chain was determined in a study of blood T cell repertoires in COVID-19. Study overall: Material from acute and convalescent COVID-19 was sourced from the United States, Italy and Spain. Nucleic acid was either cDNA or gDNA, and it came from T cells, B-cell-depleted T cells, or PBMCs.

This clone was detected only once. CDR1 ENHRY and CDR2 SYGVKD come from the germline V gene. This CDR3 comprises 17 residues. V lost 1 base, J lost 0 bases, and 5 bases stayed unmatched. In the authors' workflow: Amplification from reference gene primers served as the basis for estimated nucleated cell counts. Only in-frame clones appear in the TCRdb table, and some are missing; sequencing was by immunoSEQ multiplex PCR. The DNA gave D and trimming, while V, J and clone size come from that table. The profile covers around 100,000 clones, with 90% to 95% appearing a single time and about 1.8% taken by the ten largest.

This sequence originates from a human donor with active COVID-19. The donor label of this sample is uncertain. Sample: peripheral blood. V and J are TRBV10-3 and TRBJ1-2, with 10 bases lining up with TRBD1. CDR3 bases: TGTGCCATCAGTGAGTTCCGGGACAGGGGCTCTAACTATGGCTACACCTTC. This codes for CAISEFRDRGSNYGYTF.